A selection of T cell receptor beta chains follows, all from one sample in a study of cytomegalovirus exposure and HLA in healthy donors. Repertoires were generated with immunoSEQ multiplex PCR, while TCRdb's copy carries only in-frame clones and drops some. The table for this sample gives 75,000 to 95,000 clones. Sequencing was carried out using PBMCs. The origin of the receptors is a girl aged 5-17 years in good health and CMV-seropositive. Both conserved end residues are part of each CDR3. D genes are given only for firm matches. Size is omitted from some rows. Given values are once, few, many or a class for expanded clones.

>TRBJ1-1|.|TRBV5-4|.
TGTGCCACGTGGGGGGGTGAGAACATGAACACTGAAGCTTTCTTT
CATWGGENMNTEAFF
>TRBJ2-7|TRBD2|TRBV6-5|.
TGTGCCAGCAGTTACTTTGCTAGCGGGGGCGTCTACGAGCAGTACTTC
CASSYFASGGVYEQYF
>TRBJ1-1|.|TRBV9|.
TGTGCCAGCAGCGTAGGAGCAGGGAACACTGAAGCTTTCTTT
CASSVGAGNTEAFF
>TRBJ1-4|.|TRBV28|.
TGTGCCAGCAGTGCCAGGGAGGCCCGACCGATTGAAAAACTGTTTTTT
CASSAREARPIEKLFF
>TRBJ1-6|TRBD1|TRBV4-1|.
TGCGCCAGCAGCCAAGAGACAGGGCTGGGTTCACCCCTCCACTTT
CASSQETGLGSPLHF
>TRBJ2-7|.|TRBV7-9|.
TGTGCCAGCATCGGCGACGGGGTGAAGAGCGAGCAGTACTTC
CASIGDGVKSEQYF
>TRBJ2-5|TRBD1|TRBV6-6|.
TGTGCCAGCAGTTCTCAGGGGGCAGGGGAGACCCAGTACTTC
CASSSQGAGETQYF
>TRBJ1-6|.|TRBV12-5|.
TGTGCTAGTGGTTTGACGAGGGATTCACCCCTCCACTTT
CASGLTRDSPLHF
>TRBJ1-2|TRBD1|TRBV4-2|.
TGTGCCAGCAGCCAAGACGGGGACAGGCCCTTCTATGGCTACACCTTC
CASSQDGDRPFYGYTF
>TRBJ1-6|.|TRBV18|.
TGTGCCAGCTCACCTAGGGAGGGACCCTCACCCCTCCACTTT
CASSPREGPSPLHF
>TRBJ2-5|.|TRBV2|.
TGTGCCAGCAGTGACCCCCCGGGCCCCTTCCTGAGGGGGATCCAAGAGACCCAGTACTTC
CASSDPPGPFLRGIQETQYF
>TRBJ2-2|TRBD2|TRBV29-1|.
TGCAGCGTTGAAAAAAGGGCGGGAGAGGGGGAGCTGTTTTTT
CSVEKRAGEGELFF
>TRBJ2-2|.|TRBV18|.
TGTGCCAGCTCACCACGGAGGGGGGAGCTGTTTTTT
CASSPRRGELFF
>TRBJ1-2|.|TRBV10-3|.
TGTGCCCTTGGCACTGGGCCCTATAACTATGGCTACACCTTC
CALGTGPYNYGYTF
>TRBJ2-7|.|TRBV5-6|.
TGTGCCAGCAGCTGGGGCCCAGCCAACGAGCAGTACTTC
CASSWGPANEQYF
>TRBJ2-7|TRBD1|TRBV7-2|.
TGTGCCAGCAGCTTAAGGGGACAGGGTGGGTACGAGCAGTACTTC
CASSLRGQGGYEQYF
>TRBJ1-6|.|TRBV9|.
TGTGCCAGCAGCGTAGGACAGGCTAATTCACCCCTCCACTTT
CASSVGQANSPLHF
>TRBJ1-1|.|TRBV5-4|.
TGTGCCAGCAGCTTGACGAGGGGGAGCACTGAAGCTTTCTTT
CASSLTRGSTEAFF
>TRBJ2-7|TRBD1|TRBV27|.
TGTGCCAGCAGTTGGGACAGGGCCTACGAGCAGTACTTC
CASSWDRAYEQYF
>TRBJ2-3|.|TRBV5-1|.
TGCGCCAGCAGCTTGTTCTACCCCCTCACAGATACGCAGTATTTT
CASSLFYPLTDTQYF
>TRBJ2-3|TRBD2|TRBV10-3|.
TGTGCCACCTATTCTAGCGGGGGGCGCACAGATACGCAGTATTTT
CATYSSGGRTDTQYF
>TRBJ2-5|TRBD2|TRBV15|.
TGTGCCACCAGCAGAGAAGACGTATTAGCGGGGGCAGGGGAGACCCAGTACTTC
CATSREDVLAGAGETQYF
>TRBJ2-1|.|TRBV4-3|.
TGCGCCAGCAGCCAATATTACAATGAGCAGTTCTTC
CASSQYYNEQFF
>TRBJ1-2|.|TRBV6-6|.
TGTGCCAGCAGTGGCGAAACAGGGCCCCACTATGGCTACACCTTC
CASSGETGPHYGYTF
>TRBJ2-3|TRBD1|TRBV6-5|.
TGTGCCAGCAGTTACTCGATGGGACAGCCCACAGATACGCAGTATTTT
CASSYSMGQPTDTQYF
>TRBJ1-2|.|TRBV5-8|.
TGTGCCAGCAGCTTGTACCCCAGGGTCTTCGGTGGCTATGGCTACACCTTC
CASSLYPRVFGGYGYTF
>TRBJ1-3|TRBD1|TRBV4-3|.
TGCGCCAGCAGCCAAGATGGGGGACAGGGGAACACCATATATTTT
CASSQDGGQGNTIYF
>TRBJ2-1|TRBD2|TRBV4-2|.
TGTGCCAGCAGCCTACAACTAGCGGGGAAATACAATGAGCAGTTCTTC
CASSLQLAGKYNEQFF
>TRBJ2-1|.|TRBV6-4|.
TGTGCCAGCAGTGACCCGGCGGCGGGTCTGGATGAGCAGTTCTTC
CASSDPAAGLDEQFF
>TRBJ1-1|TRBD1|TRBV9|.
TGTGCCAGCAGCGTGACAGGGGTTTCCACTGAAGCTTTCTTT
CASSVTGVSTEAFF
>TRBJ1-4|TRBD1|TRBV6-5|.
TGTGCCAGCAGTTACCTTGGAGGCAGGGGGAAATTAAAACTGTTTTTT
CASSYLGGRGKLKLFF
>TRBJ1-6|TRBD1|TRBV2|.
TGTGCCAGCAGGAACAGGGGAAAAGGAAGTTCACCCCTCCACTTT
CASRNRGKGSSPLHF
>TRBJ2-3|TRBD1|TRBV9|.
TGTGCCAGCAGCCCCCGGGACAGGGACGATACAGATACGCAGTATTTT
CASSPRDRDDTDTQYF
>TRBJ1-3|.|TRBV18|.
TGTGCCAGCTTAACAGGCTCTGGAAACACCATATATTTT
CASLTGSGNTIYF
>TRBJ2-2|TRBD2|TRBV4-2|.
TGTGCCAGCAGCTGGGCTAGCGGGGGGGTAGCGAACACCGGGGAGCTGTTTTTT
CASSWASGGVANTGELFF
>TRBJ2-3|TRBD2|TRBV27|medium-sized
TGTGCCAGCAGTTCACTATATCTACTAGCGGGGGAGCCCACCGATACGCAGTATTTT
CASSSLYLLAGEPTDTQYF
>TRBJ2-1|TRBD1|TRBV2|.
TGTGCCAGAAATCCCCCTGGACAGGGATCTCCGCAGTTCTTC
CARNPPGQGSPQFF
>TRBJ2-5|.|TRBV29-1|.
TGCAGCGTTGAAACGGGTAGGGAGACCCAGTACTTC
CSVETGRETQYF
>TRBJ2-3|.|TRBV4-3|.
TGCGCCAGCAGCCAAGATTTACAGGGAAAAGATACGCAGTATTTT
CASSQDLQGKDTQYF
>TRBJ1-2|.|TRBV5-1|.
TGCGCCAGCAGCTTATCCGGTCTATTATCCTACACCTTC
CASSLSGLLSYTF
>TRBJ1-6|.|TRBV11-2|.
TGTGCCAGCAGCTTAGAGCAGGGCCGGTCCCTCCACTTT
CASSLEQGRSLHF
>TRBJ2-1|TRBD1|TRBV4-3|.
TGCGCCAGCAGCCAAGAACGCAACAGGGGGGATGAGCAGTTCTTC
CASSQERNRGDEQFF
>TRBJ1-1|.|TRBV6-5|.
TGTGCCAGCAGTAGAGATCTTATGAACACTGAAGCTTTCTTT
CASSRDLMNTEAFF
>TRBJ1-1|.|TRBV5-4|.
TGTGCCAGCAGCTTGGTGGGGGCGTCGAACACTGAAGCTTTCTTT
CASSLVGASNTEAFF
>TRBJ1-4|.|TRBV2|.
TGTGCCAGCAGTGAAATTGCGGGGGGAGCCAATGAAAAACTGTTTTTT
CASSEIAGGANEKLFF
>TRBJ1-1|.|TRBV5-4|.
TGTGCCAGCAGCTTGCCTCACAGGGCGAACACTGAAGCTTTCTTT
CASSLPHRANTEAFF
>TRBJ1-1|.|TRBV7-2|.
TGTGCCAGCAGTTTCACAGCCGGGGGGTCTGAAGCTTTCTTT
CASSFTAGGSEAFF
>TRBJ1-2|TRBD1|TRBV7-2|.
TGTGCCAGCAGCGGAGACAGGGGAGATTATGGCTACACCTTC
CASSGDRGDYGYTF
>TRBJ1-1|.|TRBV6-5|.
TGTGCCAGCAGGACCACCCGGGGCACTGAAGCTTTCTTT
CASRTTRGTEAFF
>TRBJ2-5|.|TRBV6-1|.
TGTGCCAGCAGTGAAGGTTCATTTCAAGAGACCCAGTACTTC
CASSEGSFQETQYF
>TRBJ2-5|TRBD1|TRBV11-3|.
TGTGCCAGCAGCACAGACAGGGGAGAGACCCAGTACTTC
CASSTDRGETQYF
>TRBJ2-1|TRBD2|TRBV7-6|.
TGTGCCAGCAGCACAGGACTAGCGGGTAACAATGAGCAGTTCTTC
CASSTGLAGNNEQFF
>TRBJ2-1|TRBD2|TRBV6-1|.
TGTGCCAGCACGGGCGGGGGGGCCTCTGGCAATGAGCAGTTCTTC
CASTGGGASGNEQFF